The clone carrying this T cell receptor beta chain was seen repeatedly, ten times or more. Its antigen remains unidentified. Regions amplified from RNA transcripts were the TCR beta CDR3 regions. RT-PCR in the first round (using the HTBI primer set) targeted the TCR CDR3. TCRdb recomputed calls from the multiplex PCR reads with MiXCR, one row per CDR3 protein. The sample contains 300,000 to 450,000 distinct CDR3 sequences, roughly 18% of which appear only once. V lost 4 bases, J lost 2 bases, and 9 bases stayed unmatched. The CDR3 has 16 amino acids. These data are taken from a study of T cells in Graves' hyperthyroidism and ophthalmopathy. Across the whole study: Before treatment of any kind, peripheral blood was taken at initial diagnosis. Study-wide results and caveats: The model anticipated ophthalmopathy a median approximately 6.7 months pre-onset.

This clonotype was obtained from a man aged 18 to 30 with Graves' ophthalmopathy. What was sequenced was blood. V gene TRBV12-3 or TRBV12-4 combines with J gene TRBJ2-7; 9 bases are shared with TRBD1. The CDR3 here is CASSSWTGEQPYEQYF. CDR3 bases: TGTGCCAGCAGTTCCTGGACAGGGGAGCAGCCCTACGAGCAGTACTTC.